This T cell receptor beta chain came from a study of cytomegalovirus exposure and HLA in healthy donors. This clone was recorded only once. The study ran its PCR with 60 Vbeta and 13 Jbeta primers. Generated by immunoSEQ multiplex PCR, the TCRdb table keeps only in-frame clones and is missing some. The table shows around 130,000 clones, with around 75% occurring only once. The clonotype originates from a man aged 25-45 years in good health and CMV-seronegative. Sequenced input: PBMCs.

The CDR3 coding sequence is TGTGCCAGCAGCTTAGGGACAGAAAACATTCAGTACTTC. Its protein product is CASSLGTENIQYF. The chain combines TRBV7-2 with TRBJ2-4, with a tentative D call TRBD1 (6 bases). Germline CDR1 SGHTA, CDR2 FQGNSA. Between the trimmed V and J ends, which lost 1 base and 5 bases, there was a span of 6 bases. The CDR3 has 13 residues.